This TCR beta chain was recorded in a study of shared clonotypes between healthy human individuals. Germline CDR1 KGHSH, CDR2 LQKENI. CDR3 length: 14 amino acids. The V end lost 0 bases, the J end lost 8 bases, and 13 bases lay between the germline ends. Some 30,000 T cell genomes (approximately 0.2 ug DNA) went into each sorted-subset replicate. Produced via immunoSEQ multiplex PCR; TCRdb's table is partial and in-frame only. The sample carries about 730,000 clones, 72% recorded once. This clone was observed at least ten times. The target antigen is unknown. Study results and caveats: When naive CD4 clonotypes were compared across a few donors, 4% to 6.5% were shared.

The chain is built from TRBV18 and TRBJ1-2; maybe TRBD1 (5 bases). The sequence was collected from a woman in her twenties or thirties in good health. Material for sequencing was memory CD4+ T cells sorted from blood. Subset denoted: CD45RA-negative fraction. Here the CDR3 DNA reads TGTGCCAGCTCACCACCCTTAGGGGCTTGGGGCTACACCTTC. Translated, it gives CASSPPLGAWGYTF.